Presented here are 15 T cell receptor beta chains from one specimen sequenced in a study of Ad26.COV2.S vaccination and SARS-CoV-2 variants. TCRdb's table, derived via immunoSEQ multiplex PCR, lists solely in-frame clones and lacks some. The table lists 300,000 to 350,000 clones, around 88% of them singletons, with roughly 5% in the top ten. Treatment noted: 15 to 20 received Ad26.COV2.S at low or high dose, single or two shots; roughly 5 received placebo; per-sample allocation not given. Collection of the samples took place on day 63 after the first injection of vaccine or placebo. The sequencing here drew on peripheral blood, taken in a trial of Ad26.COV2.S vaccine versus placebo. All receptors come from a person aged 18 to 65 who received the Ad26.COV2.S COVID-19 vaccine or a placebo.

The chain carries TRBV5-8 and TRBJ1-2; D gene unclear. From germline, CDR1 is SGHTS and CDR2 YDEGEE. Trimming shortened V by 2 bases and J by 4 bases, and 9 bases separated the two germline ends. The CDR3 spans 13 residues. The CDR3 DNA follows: TGTGCCAGCAGCTTCGGCGGACTCTATGGCTACACCTTC. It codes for CASSFGGLYGYTF.

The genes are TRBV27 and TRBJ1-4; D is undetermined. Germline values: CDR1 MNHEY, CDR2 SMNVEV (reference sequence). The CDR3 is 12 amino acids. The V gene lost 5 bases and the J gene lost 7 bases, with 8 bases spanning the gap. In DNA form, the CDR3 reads TGTGCCAGCAGTAGGGCAGGTGAAAAACTGTTTTTT. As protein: CASSRAGEKLFF.

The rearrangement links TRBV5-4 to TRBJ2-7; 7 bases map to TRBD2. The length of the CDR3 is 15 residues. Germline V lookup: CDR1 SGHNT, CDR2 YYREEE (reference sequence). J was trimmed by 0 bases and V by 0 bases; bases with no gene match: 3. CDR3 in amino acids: CASSLGRGVSYEQYF. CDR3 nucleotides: TGTGCCAGCAGCTTGGGACGGGGGGTCTCCTACGAGCAGTACTTC.

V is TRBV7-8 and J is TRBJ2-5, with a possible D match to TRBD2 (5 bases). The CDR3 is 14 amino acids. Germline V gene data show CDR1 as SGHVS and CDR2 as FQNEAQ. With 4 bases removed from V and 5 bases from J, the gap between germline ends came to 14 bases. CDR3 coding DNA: TGTGCCAGCAGCTCCGGGCGGGCGTCGGAGACCCAGTACTTC. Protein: CASSSGRASETQYF.

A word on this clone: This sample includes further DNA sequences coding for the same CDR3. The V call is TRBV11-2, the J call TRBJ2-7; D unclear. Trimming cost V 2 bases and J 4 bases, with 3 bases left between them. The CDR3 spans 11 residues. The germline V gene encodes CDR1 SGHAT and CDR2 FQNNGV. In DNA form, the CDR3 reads TGTGCCAGCAGCTTACTATACGAGCAGTACTTC. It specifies CASSLLYEQYF.

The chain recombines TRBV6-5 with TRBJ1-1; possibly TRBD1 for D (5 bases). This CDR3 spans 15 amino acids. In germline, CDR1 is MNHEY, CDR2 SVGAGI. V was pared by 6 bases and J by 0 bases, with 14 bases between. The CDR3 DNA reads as TGTGCCAGCAGATTGGGACGGAACATGAACACTGAAGCTTTCTTT. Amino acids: CASRLGRNMNTEAFF.

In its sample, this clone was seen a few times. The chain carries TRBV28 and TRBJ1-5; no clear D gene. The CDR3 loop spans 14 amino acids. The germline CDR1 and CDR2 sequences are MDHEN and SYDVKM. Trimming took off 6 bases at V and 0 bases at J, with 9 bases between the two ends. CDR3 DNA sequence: TGTGCCAGCAGATCAATTTATAGCAATCAGCCCCAGCATTTT. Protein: CASRSIYSNQPQHF. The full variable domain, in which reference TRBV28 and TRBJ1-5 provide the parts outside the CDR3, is DVKVTQSSRYLVKRTGEKVFLECVQDMDHENMFWYRQDPGLGLRLIYFSYDVKMKEKGDIPEGYSVSREKKERFSLILESASTNQTSMYLCASRSIYSNQPQHFGDGTRLSIL.

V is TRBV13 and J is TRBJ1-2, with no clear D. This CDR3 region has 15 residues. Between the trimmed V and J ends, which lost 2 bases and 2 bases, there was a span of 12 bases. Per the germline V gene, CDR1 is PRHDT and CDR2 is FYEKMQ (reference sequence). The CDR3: CASSLSPDGNYGYTF. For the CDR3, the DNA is TGTGCCAGCAGCTTAAGCCCAGACGGGAACTATGGCTACACCTTC.

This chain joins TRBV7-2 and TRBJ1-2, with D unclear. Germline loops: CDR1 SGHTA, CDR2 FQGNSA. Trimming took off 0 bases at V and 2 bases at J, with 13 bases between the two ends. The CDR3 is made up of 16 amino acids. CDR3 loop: CASSLASRATNYGYTF. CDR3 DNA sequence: TGTGCCAGCAGCTTAGCGTCAAGGGCCACGAACTATGGCTACACCTTC.

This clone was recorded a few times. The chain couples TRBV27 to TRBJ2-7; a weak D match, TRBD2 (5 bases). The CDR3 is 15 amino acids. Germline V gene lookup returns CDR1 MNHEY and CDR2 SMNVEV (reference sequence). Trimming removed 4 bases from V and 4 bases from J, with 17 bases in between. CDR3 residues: CASSSRDFGVYEQYF. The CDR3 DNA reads TGTGCCAGCAGTTCTCGGGATTTTGGGGTTTACGAGCAGTACTTC.

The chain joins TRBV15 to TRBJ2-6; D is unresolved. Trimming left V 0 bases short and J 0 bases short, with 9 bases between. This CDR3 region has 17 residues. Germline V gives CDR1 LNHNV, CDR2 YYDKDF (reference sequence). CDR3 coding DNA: TGTGCCACCAGCAGAGACCTGATCAGCTCTGGGGCCAACGTCCTGACTTTC. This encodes CATSRDLISSGANVLTF.

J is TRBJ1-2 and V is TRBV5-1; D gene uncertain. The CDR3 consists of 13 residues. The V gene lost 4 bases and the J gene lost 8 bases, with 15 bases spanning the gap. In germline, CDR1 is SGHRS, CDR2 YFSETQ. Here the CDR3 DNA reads TGCGCCAGCAGCAGTTTCGGGCCAGAGGGCTACACCTTC. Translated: CASSSFGPEGYTF.

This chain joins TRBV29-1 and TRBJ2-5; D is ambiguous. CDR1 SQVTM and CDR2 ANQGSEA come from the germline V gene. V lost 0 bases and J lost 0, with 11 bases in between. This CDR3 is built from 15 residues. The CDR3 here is CSVEDTVYHQETQYF. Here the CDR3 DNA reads TGCAGCGTTGAAGACACAGTGTATCACCAAGAGACCCAGTACTTC.

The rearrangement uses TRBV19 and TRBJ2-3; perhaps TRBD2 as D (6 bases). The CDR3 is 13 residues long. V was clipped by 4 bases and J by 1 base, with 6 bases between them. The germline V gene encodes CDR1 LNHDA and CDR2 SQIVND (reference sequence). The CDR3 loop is CASSRGGTDTQYF. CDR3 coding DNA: TGTGCCAGTAGTAGGGGGGGCACAGATACGCAGTATTTT.

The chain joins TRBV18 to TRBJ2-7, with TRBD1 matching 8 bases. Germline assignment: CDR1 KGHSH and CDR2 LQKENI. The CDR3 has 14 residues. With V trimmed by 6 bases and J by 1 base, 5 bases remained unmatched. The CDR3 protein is CASSQGASSYEQYF. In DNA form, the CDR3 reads TGTGCCAGCTCGCAGGGGGCCTCTTCCTACGAGCAGTACTTC.